These 22 T cell receptor beta chains originate from one sample sequenced in a study of cytomegalovirus exposure and HLA in healthy donors. The PCR made use of 60 Vbeta and 13 Jbeta primers. Libraries were prepared by immunoSEQ multiplex PCR; TCRdb keeps only in-frame clonotypes and omits some of them. The data contain about 110,000 clones, 55% to 75% of them singletons. The material sequenced was PBMCs. These receptors were taken from an older woman in good health and CMV-seropositive.

J is TRBJ2-2 and V is TRBV7-9; 9 bases align to TRBD1. The CDR3 extends over 15 amino acids. Looked up from germline, CDR1 is SEHNR and CDR2 is FQNEAQ (reference sequence). The ends lost 5 bases at V and 4 bases at J; junction bases unmatched: 5. The CDR3, as DNA: TGTGCCAGCAGCCCCGGACAGGGGTCCACCGGGGAGCTGTTTTTT. This gives the protein CASSPGQGSTGELFF.

The chain carries TRBV10-3 and TRBJ1-3, with D uncertain. V lost 3 bases, J lost 4 bases, and 7 bases lay in between. The CDR3 has 13 residues. From germline, CDR1 is ENHRY and CDR2 SYGVKD. CDR3 bases: TGTGCCATCAGTGATGGGCCAGGAAACACCATATATTTT. As protein: CAISDGPGNTIYF.

Comment on this clone: The sample carries other DNA sequences with the same CDR3. The chain employs TRBV5-1 and TRBJ2-5; D perhaps matches TRBD2 (5 bases). V shed 1 base and J shed 3 bases, with 7 bases lying between them. The V gene's germline CDR1 is SGHRS and CDR2 YFSETQ. There are 13 residues in the CDR3. The CDR3 DNA reads as TGCGCCAGCAGCTTGTCCGGGGAAGAGACCCAGTACTTC. It translates to CASSLSGEETQYF.

The chain uses TRBV7-9 and TRBJ2-3; 14 nucleotides match TRBD2. The germline V gene encodes CDR1 SEHNR and CDR2 FQNEAQ (reference sequence). This CDR3 region has 18 residues. The trim removed 4 bases at V and 0 bases at J, leaving 6 bases unmatched. CDR3 DNA: TGTGCCAGCAGCTGGGGGACTAGCGGGGGCCCTAGCACAGATACGCAGTATTTT. It encodes CASSWGTSGGPSTDTQYF.

This chain links TRBV7-2 with TRBJ2-6; D possibly corresponds to TRBD1 (6 bases). CDR3 length: 16 residues. V dropped 5 bases and J dropped 2 bases, with 13 bases sitting between them. CDR1 and CDR2 (germline): SGHTA, FQGNSA. The CDR3 DNA reads as TGTGCCAGCAGCACACAGGGTATGGCTGGGGCCAACGTCCTGACTTTC. Amino acid sequence: CASSTQGMAGANVLTF.

Only a few counts were recorded for this clone. The J gene is TRBJ1-5, the V gene TRBV4-2, with D perhaps matching TRBD1 (5 bases). Germline V gene sequence: CDR1 LGHNA, CDR2 YNFKEQ. The CDR3 runs to 15 residues. V lost 1 base to trimming and J lost 2 bases, with 9 bases between them. This CDR3 is CASSQVGGGNQPQHF. For the CDR3, the DNA is TGTGCCAGCAGCCAAGTGGGGGGTGGCAATCAGCCCCAGCATTTT.

This clone was observed a single time. The rearrangement uses TRBV19 and TRBJ2-3, with D hard to call. This CDR3 is built from 14 residues. Trimming stripped 5 bases from V and 4 bases from J, with 13 bases between. Germline CDR1 is LNHDA and CDR2 is SQIVND (reference sequence). CDR3 amino acids: CASSVVRPPDTQYF. DNA for the CDR3: TGTGCCAGTAGTGTTGTCCGTCCCCCAGATACGCAGTATTTT.

This chain uses TRBV28 with TRBJ1-1, with D hard to call. Per the germline V gene, CDR1 is MDHEN and CDR2 is SYDVKM. This CDR3 has 12 amino acids. V dropped 6 bases and J dropped 6 bases, with 11 bases sitting between them. CDR3 sequence reads: CASSLARAEAFF. The CDR3 nucleotides are TGTGCCAGCAGCTTGGCTCGGGCTGAAGCTTTCTTT.

The chain recombines TRBV2 with TRBJ2-5; 7 nucleotides match TRBD2. CDR1 and CDR2 from the germline V gene are SNHLY and FYNNEI. The CDR3 runs 15 residues. Trimming at V came to 7 bases and at J to 3 bases, leaving 11 bases not matched to a gene. The CDR3 loop is CASKASGYQKETQYF. In DNA form, the CDR3 reads TGTGCCAGCAAGGCTAGCGGATATCAGAAAGAGACCCAGTACTTC.

The CDR3 is CASMGFGGRDTEAFF. The CDR3 bases are TGCGCCAGCATGGGGTTCGGGGGGAGGGACACTGAAGCTTTCTTT. This chain connects TRBV10-1 to TRBJ1-1; a possible D gene is TRBD1 (5 bases). CDR3 length: 15 residues. V lost 7 bases, J lost 3 bases, and 18 bases lay in between. CDR1 WNHNN and CDR2 SYGVQD come from the germline V gene (reference sequence).

This clone turned up a few times. V and J are TRBV4-1 and TRBJ2-5; 15 positions agree with TRBD2. The CDR3 is made up of 20 amino acids. CDR1 is MGHRA, CDR2 YSYEKL, per germline. Trimming cost V 0 bases and J 5 bases; bases outside gene matches: 13. The CDR3 protein is CASSQEGPRTSGGAVETQYF. CDR3 nucleotide sequence: TGCGCCAGCAGCCAAGAGGGTCCACGGACTAGCGGGGGGGCCGTGGAGACCCAGTACTTC.

V is TRBV6-5 and J is TRBJ1-1; maybe TRBD1 (5 bases). The germline V gene has CDR1 MNHEY and CDR2 SVGAGI. Trimming left V 0 bases short and J 0 bases short, with 11 bases between. This CDR3 has 16 amino acids. CDR3 protein: CASSYSIGAMNTEAFF. DNA for the CDR3: TGTGCCAGCAGTTACTCGATAGGGGCGATGAACACTGAAGCTTTCTTT.

This chain joins TRBV19 and TRBJ1-6; 9 positions agree with TRBD1. V was pared by 4 bases and J by 7 bases, with 8 bases of the junction left unmatched. Germline V gives CDR1 LNHDA, CDR2 SQIVND (reference sequence). This CDR3 is 16 amino acids long. This CDR3 is CASSTRTGARNSPLHF. In DNA form, the CDR3 reads TGTGCCAGTAGTACGAGGACAGGGGCTCGAAATTCACCCCTCCACTTT.

This chain joins TRBV6-5 and TRBJ1-1; no clear D gene. The CDR3 spans 15 residues. The V gene lost 0 bases and the J gene lost 1 base, with 9 bases spanning the gap. The germline CDR1 and CDR2 sequences are MNHEY and SVGAGI. Here the CDR3 DNA reads TGTGCCAGCAGTTACTCGAGGACTGGGAACACTGAAGCTTTCTTT. It codes for CASSYSRTGNTEAFF.

The chain combines TRBV4-1 with TRBJ2-1; TRBD2 agrees at 10 bases. The V and J ends lost 0 bases and 7 bases, in that order; junction bases with no gene match: 6. This CDR3 region has 16 residues. The germline V gene encodes CDR1 MGHRA and CDR2 YSYEKL. The CDR3 nucleotides are TGCGCCAGCAGCCAAGATCGGAGCGGGGGGGCGAATGAGCAGTTCTTC. It is translated as CASSQDRSGGANEQFF.

This clone was seen a few times. This chain joins TRBV27 and TRBJ1-1; perhaps TRBD1 as D (5 bases). Trimming cost V 2 bases and J 0 bases, with 10 bases left between them. Germline CDR1 and CDR2: MNHEY and SMNVEV (reference sequence). The length of the CDR3 is 15 residues. The CDR3: CASSLRAGMNTEAFF. The CDR3 DNA reads TGTGCCAGCAGTTTAAGGGCAGGGATGAACACTGAAGCTTTCTTT.

The rearrangement uses TRBV7-9 and TRBJ1-6, with no clear D. The germline V gene encodes CDR1 SEHNR and CDR2 FQNEAQ (reference sequence). The CDR3 is 15 residues long. The germline V and J ends were trimmed by 4 bases and 7 bases, with 14 bases remaining between them. CDR3 loop: CASSSPTTPNSPLHF. The CDR3, as DNA: TGTGCCAGCAGCTCTCCGACTACGCCCAATTCACCCCTCCACTTT.

This rearrangement joins TRBV5-1 to TRBJ2-5; 7 nucleotides align to TRBD1. V shed 0 bases, J shed 2 bases, and the junction held 7 bases outside the gene matches. This CDR3 is 16 amino acids long. Germline V gene sequence: CDR1 SGHRS, CDR2 YFSETQ. The CDR3 DNA reads TGCGCCAGCAGCTTGGTAATAGGGGGCAATCAAGAGACCCAGTACTTC. It is translated as CASSLVIGGNQETQYF.

The chain uses TRBV30 and TRBJ2-7; TRBD1 matches at 7 bases. CDR3 size: 16 residues. V was pared by 0 bases and J by 6 bases, with 14 bases of the junction left unmatched. Germline V gene lookup returns CDR1 GTSNPN and CDR2 SVGIG (reference sequence). The CDR3 protein is CAWSVPYALQGTEQYF. The CDR3 DNA is TGTGCCTGGAGTGTACCCTACGCATTACAGGGGACCGAGCAGTACTTC.

The chain joins TRBV11-3 to TRBJ2-5; the match to TRBD2 covers 13 bases. V trimming: 6 bases; J trimming: 4 bases; junction bases outside the gene matches: 5. CDR3 length: 15 residues. Germline V CDR1 and CDR2: SGHNT, YENEEA. The CDR3 DNA reads as TGTGCCAGCAGTTCGGGACTAGCGGGATCAGAGACCCAGTACTTC. This codes for CASSSGLAGSETQYF.

This clone was found a few times. The chain employs TRBV5-4 and TRBJ1-4; 8 nucleotides match TRBD1. Germline lookup yields CDR1 SGHNT and CDR2 YYREEE (reference sequence). J was trimmed by 8 bases and V by 4 bases; bases with no gene match: 7. The CDR3 consists of 14 residues. DNA of the CDR3: TGTGCCAGCAGCCTAGACAGGGGAAGCGAAAAACTGTTTTTT. Protein: CASSLDRGSEKLFF.

The chain is built from TRBV2 and TRBJ1-2; 7 nucleotides align to TRBD1. Germline V CDR1 and CDR2: SNHLY, FYNNEI. V lost 2 bases and J lost 6; bases outside the gene matches: 6. This CDR3 contains 14 residues. CDR3 residues: CASSEWATGDGYTF. The DNA for the CDR3 is TGTGCCAGCAGTGAATGGGCCACAGGGGATGGCTACACCTTC.